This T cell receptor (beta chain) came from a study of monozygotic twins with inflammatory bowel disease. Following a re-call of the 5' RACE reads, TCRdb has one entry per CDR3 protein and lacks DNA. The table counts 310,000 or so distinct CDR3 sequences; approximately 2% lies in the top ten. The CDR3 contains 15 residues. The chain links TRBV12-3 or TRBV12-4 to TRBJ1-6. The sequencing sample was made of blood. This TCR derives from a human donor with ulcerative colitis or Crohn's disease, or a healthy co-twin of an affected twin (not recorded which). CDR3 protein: CASSLGFGRASPLHF.